The present TCR beta chain was sequenced within a study of regulatory T cells in long-lasting Graves disease. Study-wide results and limits: Whereas approximately 980 public clonotypes were shared by new patients, persistent patients shared more, at roughly 2,500.

This clonotype appeared a few times. Its specificity is not known. Construction of the TCR beta libraries employed iRepertoire HTBI primers in conjunction with Arm-PCR of CDR3 regions. TCRdb processed the multiplex PCR reads anew with MiXCR; each CDR3 protein has one entry. In the table there are approximately 400,000 distinct CDR3 sequences, 12% of which are singletons. The time point: newly diagnosed GD, antithyroid drugs for less than 3 months. The authors made the TCR library using RNA they extracted from PBMCs. Xi'an, China, was home to the endocrinology department that provided patients. Germline lookup yields CDR1 KGHSH and CDR2 LQKENI. The CDR3 totals 14 residues. Trimming took off 2 bases at V and 12 bases at J, with 17 bases between the two ends. The sample was also reused in another study, on T cells in Graves' hyperthyroidism and ophthalmopathy. That source adds: Primed by the HTBI set, a first-round RT-PCR was run on the TCR CDR3. Most thyroid clonotypes expanded above 0.001 were also detected in blood.

The sample here was peripheral blood mononuclear cells (PBMCs), taken at new diagnosis, from a patient treated with antithyroid drugs. V usage is TRBV18 and J usage is TRBJ2-1, with D possibly being TRBD1 (5 bases). The TCR originated in a woman aged 18-30 years with Graves disease. The CDR3 region has the DNA TGTGCCAGCTCACCAATTGGGGCTCCAGCTGTGCAGTTCTTC. Translation: CASSPIGAPAVQFF.